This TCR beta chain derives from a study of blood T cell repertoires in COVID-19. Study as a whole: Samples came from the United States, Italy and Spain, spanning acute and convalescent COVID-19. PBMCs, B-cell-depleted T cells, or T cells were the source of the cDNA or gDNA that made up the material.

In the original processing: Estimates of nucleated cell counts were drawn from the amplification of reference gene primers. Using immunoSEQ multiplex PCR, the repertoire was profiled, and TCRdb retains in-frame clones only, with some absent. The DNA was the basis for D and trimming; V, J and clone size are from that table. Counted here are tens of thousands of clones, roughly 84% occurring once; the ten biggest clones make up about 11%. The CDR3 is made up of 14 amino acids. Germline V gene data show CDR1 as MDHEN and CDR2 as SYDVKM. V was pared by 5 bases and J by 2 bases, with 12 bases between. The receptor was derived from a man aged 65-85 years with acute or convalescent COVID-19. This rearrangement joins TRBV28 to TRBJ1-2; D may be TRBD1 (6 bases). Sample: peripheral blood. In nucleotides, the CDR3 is TGTGCCAGCAGTACTCCGACAGGAAACTATGGCTACACCTTC. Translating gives CASSTPTGNYGYTF.